This record covers a single T cell receptor beta chain. No antigen is known for it. It has no much larger one-base neighbor in the sample; base qualities were not kept. The trial excluded patients who had a history of autoimmune disease or who were on systemic immunosuppression. Peripheral blood for TCR sequencing was drawn from every dose cohort at baseline, at cycle 4 day 1 and at cycle 7 day 1. Samples came from an open-label, multicenter, first-in-human phase I dose-escalation trial of ivuxolimab. Adults with locally advanced or metastatic head and neck squamous cell, hepatocellular, melanoma or renal cell carcinoma were enrolled in the trial. Before TCR sequencing, CD4+ and CD8+ T cells were separately sorted from peripheral blood. Genomic DNA was isolated from the sorted cells so that the TCRbeta CDR3 region could be sequenced. TCRbeta CDR3 regions were sequenced using the immunoSEQ Assay. Held by TCRdb, this immuneACCESS table contains in-frame sequences only and omits some clones. Under half of the omission traces to an unresolved V gene where checked; the cause of the rest is unknown. In this sample the table shows more than 60,000 clones, around 84% of which occur a single time. 4% of the sample belongs to the ten largest clones.

The data derive from a study of OX40 agonist ivuxolimab in advanced cancers. Broadly, across the study: Ivuxolimab was a fully human IgG2 agonistic monoclonal antibody targeting the costimulatory receptor OX40 (CD134). Of the roughly 52 dose-escalation patients, hepatocellular carcinoma was present in some 19, melanoma in roughly 15, renal cell carcinoma in 9 and head and neck cancer in 9. Intravenous ivuxolimab was administered to patients every 2 weeks at six dose levels: 0.01, 0.1, 0.3, 1.5, 3 and 10 mg/kg. A male proportion of around 83% and a mean age of 60 years, ranging from 23 to 79, were recorded for the dose-escalation cohort. Prior anti-PD-1, anti-PD-L1 or anti-CTLA-4 therapy was permitted, and approximately 41% of dose-escalation patients had received checkpoint inhibitors. Peripheral TCRbeta sequencing was intended to test whether TCR sequence diversity was altered and clonal T-cell expansion was caused by ivuxolimab. Partial responses were achieved by three dose-escalation patients, of whom one had hepatocellular carcinoma and two had cutaneous melanoma. The monotherapy dose-escalation portion (N ≈ 52 patients) of the phase I ivuxolimab trial is reported in the paper. Findings and caveats that apply to the study as a whole: Low levels of normalized T-cell clonal expansion were also shown by some nonresponding patients. In the 0.1-3.0 mg/kg groups, partial responders had among the lowest normalized peripheral clonal expansion, particularly in CD8+ T cells. Clonal expansion of both CD4+ and CD8+ blood T cells was observed from baseline to week 6 at doses 0.1 to 3.0 mg/kg. On average, CD8+ T cells showed more expanded clones than CD4+ T cells after ivuxolimab. The antigen specificity of the clonally expanded peripheral T cells was not determined.

The germline V gene supplies CDR1 MNHNS and CDR2 SASEGT. The CDR3 contains 17 residues, cysteine and phenylalanine counted. Only CDR3 DNA is held: 51 bases, read in frame from base 1. V ends up 3 bases short and J 6 bases short, with an unmatched junction base count of 16. The chain was built from TRBV6-1 and TRBJ1-1, and 7 junctional nucleotides match TRBD1. This TCR derives from an adult with an advanced solid tumor such as melanoma, head and neck, liver or kidney cancer. The sample here was CD4+ or CD8+ T cells sorted from blood, taken in a trial of the OX40 agonist ivuxolimab. The DNA sequence follows: TGTGCCAGCAGTGACCAGGGACAGAGTATTGGCGATCCTGAAGCTTTCTTT. This gives the protein CASSDQGQSIGDPEAFF.